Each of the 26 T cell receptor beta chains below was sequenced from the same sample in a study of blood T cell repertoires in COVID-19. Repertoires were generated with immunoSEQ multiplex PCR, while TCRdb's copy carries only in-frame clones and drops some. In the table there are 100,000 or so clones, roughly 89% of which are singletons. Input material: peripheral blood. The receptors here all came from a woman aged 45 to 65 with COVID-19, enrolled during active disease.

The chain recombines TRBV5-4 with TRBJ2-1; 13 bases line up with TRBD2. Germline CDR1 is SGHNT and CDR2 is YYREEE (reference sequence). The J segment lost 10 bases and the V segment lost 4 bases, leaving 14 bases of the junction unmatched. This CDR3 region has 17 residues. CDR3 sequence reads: CASSPSLLAGGLEEQFF. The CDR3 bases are TGTGCCAGCAGCCCCTCCTTACTAGCGGGGGGGCTAGAGGAGCAGTTCTTC.

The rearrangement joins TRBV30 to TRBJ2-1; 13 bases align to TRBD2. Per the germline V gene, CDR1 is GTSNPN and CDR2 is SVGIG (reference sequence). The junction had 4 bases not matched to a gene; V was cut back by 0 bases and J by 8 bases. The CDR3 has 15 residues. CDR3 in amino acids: CAWSVTSGGADEQFF. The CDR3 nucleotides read TGTGCCTGGAGTGTAACTAGCGGGGGGGCCGATGAGCAGTTCTTC.

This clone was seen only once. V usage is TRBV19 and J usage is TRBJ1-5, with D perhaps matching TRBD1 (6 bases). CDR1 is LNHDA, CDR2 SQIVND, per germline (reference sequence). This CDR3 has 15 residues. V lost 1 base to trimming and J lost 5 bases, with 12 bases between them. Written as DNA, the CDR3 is TGTGCCAGTAGTATAGGGGTGGGGGCCTATCAGCCCCAGCATTTT. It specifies CASSIGVGAYQPQHF.

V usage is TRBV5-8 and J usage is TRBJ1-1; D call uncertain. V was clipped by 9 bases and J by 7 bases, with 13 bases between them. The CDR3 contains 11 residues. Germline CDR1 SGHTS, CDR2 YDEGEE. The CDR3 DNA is TGTGCCAACTCGAGGGTTGGTGAAGCTTTCTTT. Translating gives CANSRVGEAFF.

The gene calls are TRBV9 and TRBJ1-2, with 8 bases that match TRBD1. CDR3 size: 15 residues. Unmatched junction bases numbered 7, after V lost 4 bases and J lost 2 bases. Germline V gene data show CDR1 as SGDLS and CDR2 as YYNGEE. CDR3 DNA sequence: TGTGCCAGCAGCTTCCAATGGACAGGGAACTATGGCTACACCTTC. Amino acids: CASSFQWTGNYGYTF. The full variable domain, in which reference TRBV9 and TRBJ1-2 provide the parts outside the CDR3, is DSGVTQTPKHLITATGQRVTLRCSPRSGDLSVYWYQQSLDQGLQFLIQYYNGEERAKGNILERFSAQQFPDLHSELNLSSLELGDSALYFCASSFQWTGNYGYTFGSGTRLTVV.

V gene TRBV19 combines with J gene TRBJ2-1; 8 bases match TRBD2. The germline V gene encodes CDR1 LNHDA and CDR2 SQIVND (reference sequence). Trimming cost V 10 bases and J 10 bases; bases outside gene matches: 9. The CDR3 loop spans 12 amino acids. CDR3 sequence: CATRTSIWEQFF. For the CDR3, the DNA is TGTGCCACCAGGACTAGCATTTGGGAGCAGTTCTTC.

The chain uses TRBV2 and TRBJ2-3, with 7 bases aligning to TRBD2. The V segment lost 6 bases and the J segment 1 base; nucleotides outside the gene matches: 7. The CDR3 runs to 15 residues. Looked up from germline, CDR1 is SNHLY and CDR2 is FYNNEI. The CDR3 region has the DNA TGTGCCAGCAGCCGCGGGGGTGTCGGCACAGATACGCAGTATTTT. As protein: CASSRGGVGTDTQYF.

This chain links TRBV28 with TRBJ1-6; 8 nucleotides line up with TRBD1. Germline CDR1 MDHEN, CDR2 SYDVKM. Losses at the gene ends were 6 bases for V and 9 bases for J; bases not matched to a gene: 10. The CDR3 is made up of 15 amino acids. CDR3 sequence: CASRPTDRGGSPLHF. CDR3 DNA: TGTGCCAGCAGACCAACAGACAGGGGAGGTTCACCCCTCCACTTT.

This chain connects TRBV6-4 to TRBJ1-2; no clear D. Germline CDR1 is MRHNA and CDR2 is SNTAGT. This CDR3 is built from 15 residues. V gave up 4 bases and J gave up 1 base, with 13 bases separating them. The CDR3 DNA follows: TGTGCCAGCAGTGTCACCGCGACACATAACTATGGCTACACCTTC. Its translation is CASSVTATHNYGYTF.

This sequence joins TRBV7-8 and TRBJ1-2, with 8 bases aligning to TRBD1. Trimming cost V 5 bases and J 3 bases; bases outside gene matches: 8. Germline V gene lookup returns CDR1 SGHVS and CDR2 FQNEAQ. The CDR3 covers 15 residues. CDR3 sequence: CASSQRTGLDYGYTF. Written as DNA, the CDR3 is TGTGCCAGCAGCCAAAGGACAGGGTTGGACTATGGCTACACCTTC.

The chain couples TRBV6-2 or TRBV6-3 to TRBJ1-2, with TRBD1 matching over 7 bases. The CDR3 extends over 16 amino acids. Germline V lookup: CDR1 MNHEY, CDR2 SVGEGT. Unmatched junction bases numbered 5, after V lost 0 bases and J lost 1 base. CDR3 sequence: CASSYSKGAYNYGYTF. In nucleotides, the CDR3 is TGTGCCAGCAGTTACTCGAAGGGGGCGTATAACTATGGCTACACCTTC.

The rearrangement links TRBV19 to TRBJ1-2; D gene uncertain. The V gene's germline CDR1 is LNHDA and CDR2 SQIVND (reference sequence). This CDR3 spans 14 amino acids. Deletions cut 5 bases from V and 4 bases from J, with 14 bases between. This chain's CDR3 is CASSLQKNGYGYTF. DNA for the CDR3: TGTGCCAGTAGTTTGCAGAAAAATGGCTATGGCTACACCTTC.

The chain's CDR3 is CASSYSRTGRNTIYF. The CDR3 DNA reads TGTGCCAGCAGCTATTCTAGGACAGGGAGAAACACCATATATTTT. The chain links TRBV5-6 to TRBJ1-3; 8 nucleotides line up with TRBD1. The germline V gene has CDR1 SGHDT and CDR2 YYEEEE. This CDR3 contains 15 residues. Unmatched junction bases numbered 7, after V lost 3 bases and J lost 5 bases.

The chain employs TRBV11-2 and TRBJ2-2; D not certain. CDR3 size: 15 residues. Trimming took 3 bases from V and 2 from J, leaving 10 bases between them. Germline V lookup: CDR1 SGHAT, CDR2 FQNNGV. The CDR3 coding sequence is TGTGCCAGCAGCTTGAGAGGTTATAACACCGGGGAGCTGTTTTTT. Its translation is CASSLRGYNTGELFF. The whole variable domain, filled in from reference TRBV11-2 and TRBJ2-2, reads EAGVAQSPRYKIIEKRQSVAFWCNPISGHATLYWYQQILGQGPKLLIQFQNNGVVDDSQLPKDRFSAERLKGVDSTLKIQPAKLEDSAVYLCASSLRGYNTGELFFGEGSRLTVL.

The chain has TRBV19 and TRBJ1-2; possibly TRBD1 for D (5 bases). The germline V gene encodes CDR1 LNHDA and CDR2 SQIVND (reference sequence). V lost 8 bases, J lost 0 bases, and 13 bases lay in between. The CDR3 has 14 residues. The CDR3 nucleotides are TGTGCCAGTGCTGCAGGGCCCGCTAACTATGGCTACACCTTC. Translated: CASAAGPANYGYTF.

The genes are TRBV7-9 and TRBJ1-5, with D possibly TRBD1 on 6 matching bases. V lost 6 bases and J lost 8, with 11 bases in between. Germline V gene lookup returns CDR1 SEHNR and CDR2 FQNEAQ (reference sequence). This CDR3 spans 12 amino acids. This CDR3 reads CASSEGGEPQHF. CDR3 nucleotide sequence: TGTGCCAGCAGTGAAGGGGGGGAGCCCCAGCATTTT.

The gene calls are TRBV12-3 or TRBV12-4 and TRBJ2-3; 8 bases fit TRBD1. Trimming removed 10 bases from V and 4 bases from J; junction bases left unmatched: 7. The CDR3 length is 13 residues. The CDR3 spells CAIRTGRADTQYF. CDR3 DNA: TGTGCCATCCGGACAGGGAGAGCAGATACGCAGTATTTT.

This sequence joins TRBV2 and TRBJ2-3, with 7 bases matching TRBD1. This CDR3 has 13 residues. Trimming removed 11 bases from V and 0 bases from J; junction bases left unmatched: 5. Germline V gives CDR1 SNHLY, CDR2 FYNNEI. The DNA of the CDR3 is TGTGCCCGACCAGGGGGTAGCACAGATACGCAGTATTTT. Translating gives CARPGGSTDTQYF.

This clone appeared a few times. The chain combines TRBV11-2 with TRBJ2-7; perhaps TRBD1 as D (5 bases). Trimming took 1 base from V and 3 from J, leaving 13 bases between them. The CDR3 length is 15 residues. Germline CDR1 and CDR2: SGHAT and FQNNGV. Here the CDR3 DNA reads TGTGCCAGCAGCTTAGGGAAGGGGCCAAACTACGAGCAGTACTTC. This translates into CASSLGKGPNYEQYF.

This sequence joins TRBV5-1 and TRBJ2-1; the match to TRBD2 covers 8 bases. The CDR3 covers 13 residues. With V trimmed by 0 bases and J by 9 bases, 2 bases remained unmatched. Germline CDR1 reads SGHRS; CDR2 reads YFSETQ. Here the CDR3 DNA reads TGCGCCAGCAGCTTGGAGGCGGGGGGTGAGCAGTTCTTC. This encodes CASSLEAGGEQFF.

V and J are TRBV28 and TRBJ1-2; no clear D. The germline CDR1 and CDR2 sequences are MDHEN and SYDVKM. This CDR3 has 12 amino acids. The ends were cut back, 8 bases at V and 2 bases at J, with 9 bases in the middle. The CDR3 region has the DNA TGTGCCAGCGGCCAGGCAAACTATGGCTACACCTTC. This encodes CASGQANYGYTF.

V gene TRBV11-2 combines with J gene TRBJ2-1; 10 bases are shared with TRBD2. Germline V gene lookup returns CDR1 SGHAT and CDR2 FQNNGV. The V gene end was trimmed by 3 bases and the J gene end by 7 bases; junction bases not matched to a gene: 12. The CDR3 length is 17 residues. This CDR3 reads CASSFSASGGFMNEQFF. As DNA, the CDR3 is TGTGCCAGCAGCTTTTCTGCTAGCGGGGGTTTTATGAATGAGCAGTTCTTC.

This chain's CDR3 is CASQGEPTYGYTF. The CDR3 DNA sequence: TGCGCCAGTCAGGGGGAACCCACCTATGGCTACACCTTC. The chain carries TRBV4-1 and TRBJ1-2; 7 bases agree with TRBD1. The CDR3 totals 13 residues. The germline V gene encodes CDR1 MGHRA and CDR2 YSYEKL. V dropped 9 bases and J dropped 4; count of bases not matched to a gene: 8.

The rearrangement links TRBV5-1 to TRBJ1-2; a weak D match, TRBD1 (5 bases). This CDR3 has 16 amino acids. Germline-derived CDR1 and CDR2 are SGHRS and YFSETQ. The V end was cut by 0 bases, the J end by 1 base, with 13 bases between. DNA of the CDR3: TGCGCCAGCAGCTTGGGCCTGACGGGGGTTAACTATGGCTACACCTTC. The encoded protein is CASSLGLTGVNYGYTF.

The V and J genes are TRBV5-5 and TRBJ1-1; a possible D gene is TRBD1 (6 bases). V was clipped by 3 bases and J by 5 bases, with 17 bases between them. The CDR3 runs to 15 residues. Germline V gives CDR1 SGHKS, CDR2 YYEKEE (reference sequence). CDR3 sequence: CASSSLSRGGTEAFF. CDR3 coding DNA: TGTGCCAGCAGCTCCCTCTCGAGGGGGGGAACTGAAGCTTTCTTT.

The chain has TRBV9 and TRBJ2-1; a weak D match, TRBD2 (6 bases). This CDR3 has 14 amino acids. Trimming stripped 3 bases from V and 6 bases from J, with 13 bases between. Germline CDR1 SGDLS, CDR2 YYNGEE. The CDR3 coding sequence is TGTGCCAGCAGCGGGGGAGGAACTTTCAATGAGCAGTTCTTC. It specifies CASSGGGTFNEQFF.